These 26 T cell receptor beta chains came from one sample sequenced in a study of T cells in Graves' hyperthyroidism and ophthalmopathy. The source material, RNA transcripts, was used to amplify TCR beta CDR3 regions. TCR CDR3 regions were first amplified by RT-PCR with HTBI primers. Via MiXCR, TCRdb re-called the multiplex PCR reads, giving one row per CDR3 protein. The repertoire has 350,000 or so distinct CDR3 sequences, about 20% of them found once; the top ten carry under 55%. Material for sequencing was blood. The source of these receptors is a woman aged 45-65 years with Graves' hyperthyroidism.

This clonotype was observed at least ten times. This sequence joins TRBV24-1 and TRBJ2-1, with 8 nucleotides matching TRBD2. The germline CDR1 and CDR2 sequences are KGHDR and SFDVKD. V trimming: 4 bases; J trimming: 2 bases; junction bases outside the gene matches: 6. This CDR3 comprises 16 residues. The CDR3 nucleotides are TGTGCCACCAGTGACGGTCCGGGACTAGCCTACAATGAGCAGTTCTTC. It translates to CATSDGPGLAYNEQFF.

In this sample, this clonotype turned up many times. The junction departs from germline at one end; a sequencing error may be responsible. The chain recombines TRBV5-1 with TRBJ1-1; D is ambiguous. The CDR3 sequence is 13 residues long. Germline V lookup: CDR1 SGHRS, CDR2 YFSETQ. CDR3 residues: CASSLGSNTEAFF. CDR3 DNA sequence: TGTGCCAGCAGCTTAGGGTCGAACACTGAAGCTTTCTTT.

This clonotype was recorded at least ten times. The rearrangement joins TRBV5-1 to TRBJ2-7; 11 nucleotides align to TRBD1. CDR3 length equals 15 residues. The ends lost 4 bases at V and 2 bases at J; junction bases unmatched: 5. CDR1 and CDR2 (germline): SGHRS, YFSETQ. The CDR3 DNA reads TGCGCCAGCAGCGGGCGGGGACAGGGGGCCTACGAGCAGTACTTC. As protein: CASSGRGQGAYEQYF.

A few counts support this clonotype. This chain joins TRBV12-3 or TRBV12-4 and TRBJ1-4, with TRBD1 as a possible D gene (5 bases). The CDR3 runs 15 residues. V was trimmed by 9 bases and J by 3 bases, leaving 17 bases between them. The CDR3 here is CASTTRMGANEKLFF. The CDR3 DNA sequence: TGTGCCAGTACGACACGGATGGGGGCTAATGAAAAACTGTTTTTT.

In its sample, this clonotype was seen many times. V gene TRBV11-2 combines with J gene TRBJ2-1, with 10 bases fitting TRBD2. The V segment lost 3 bases and the J segment 7 bases; nucleotides outside the gene matches: 12. Germline lookup yields CDR1 SGHAT and CDR2 FQNNGV. The CDR3 spans 17 residues. CDR3 loop: CASSFDRRSSGSNEQFF. The DNA for the CDR3 is TGTGCCAGCAGCTTTGACAGGCGATCTAGCGGGAGTAATGAGCAGTTCTTC.

This clonotype was detected a few times. J is TRBJ2-7 and V is TRBV18; tentatively, D is TRBD1 (6 bases). The CDR3 has 14 amino acids. Deletions cut 3 bases from V and 2 bases from J, with 11 bases between. Germline-derived CDR1 and CDR2 are KGHSH and LQKENI. CDR3 DNA sequence: TGTGCCAGCTCACCGCCGGGACAACCCTACGAGCAGTACGTC. It translates to CASSPPGQPYEQYV.

In this sample, this clonotype turned up many times. The rearrangement uses TRBV2 and TRBJ1-1, with 7 positions matching TRBD1. CDR3 length: 14 residues. The germline gives CDR1 SNHLY, CDR2 FYNNEI. Losses at the gene ends were 5 bases for V and 0 bases for J; bases not matched to a gene: 3. The CDR3 DNA reads as TGTGCCAGCAGTTACGGGACAGTGAACACTGAAGCTTTCTTT. It is translated as CASSYGTVNTEAFF. The whole variable domain, filled in from reference TRBV2 and TRBJ1-1, reads EPEVTQTPSHQVTQMGQEVILRCVPISNHLYFYWYRQILGQKVEFLVSFYNNEISEKSEIFDDQFSVERPDGSNFTLKIRSTKLEDSAMYFCASSYGTVNTEAFFGQGTRLTVV.

This clonotype has a handful of counts. The genes are TRBV29-1 and TRBJ2-3; 12 positions agree with TRBD2. Unmatched junction bases numbered 2, after V lost 3 bases and J lost 1 base. The CDR3 spans 15 residues. Germline CDR1 SQVTM, CDR2 ANQGSEA. CDR3 protein: CSVERLAGGTDTQYF. The CDR3 DNA reads as TGCAGCGTTGAGCGACTAGCGGGGGGCACAGATACGCAGTATTTT.

CDR3 sequence: CASSERGYSYGYTF. The CDR3 DNA sequence: TGCGCCAGCAGTGAGAGGGGGTATTCCTATGGCTACACCTTC. V is TRBV10-1 and J is TRBJ1-2; D is possibly TRBD1 (6 bases). The CDR3 consists of 14 residues. V shed 2 bases and J shed 4 bases, with 11 bases lying between them. Germline V gives CDR1 WNHNN, CDR2 SYGVQD (reference sequence).

This clonotype was observed a handful of times. The V and J genes are TRBV4-1 and TRBJ1-2; D perhaps matches TRBD1 (6 bases). The CDR3 spans 13 residues. Germline assignment: CDR1 MGHRA and CDR2 YSYEKL. The V gene lost 5 bases and the J gene lost 6 bases, with 13 bases spanning the gap. CDR3 sequence (DNA): TGCGCCAGCAGCGCGACAGGATCCCATGGCTACACCTTC. Amino acid sequence: CASSATGSHGYTF.

V gene TRBV12-3 or TRBV12-4 combines with J gene TRBJ2-2, with D possibly matching TRBD2 (6 bases). This CDR3 region has 14 residues. The CDR3 region is CAYNRGEDTGELFF. CDR3 sequence (DNA): TGTGCTTATAATCGAGGGGAGGATACCGGGGAGCTGTTTTTT.

There are many counts of this clonotype. The rearrangement links TRBV11-2 to TRBJ2-1, with TRBD1 identical over 7 bases. V lost 5 bases to trimming and J lost 5 bases; unmatched junction nucleotides: 9. CDR3 length equals 15 residues. The germline V gene has CDR1 SGHAT and CDR2 FQNNGV. CDR3: CASSPRQGLNNEQFF. The CDR3 DNA reads TGTGCCAGCAGCCCTAGACAGGGTTTGAACAATGAGCAGTTCTTC.

This clonotype has ten or more counts. This rearrangement joins TRBV20-1 to TRBJ2-1; TRBD2 matches 8 bases. The CDR3 consists of 14 residues. V lost 0 bases, J lost 8 bases, and 6 bases stayed unmatched. Germline assignment: CDR1 DFQATT and CDR2 SNEGSKA (reference sequence). The CDR3 DNA follows: TGCAGTGCTAGAGATCCTGCGGGAGGCGATGAGCAGTTCTTC. Its protein is CSARDPAGGDEQFF.

This clonotype has just a few counts. V is TRBV5-1 and J is TRBJ2-2, with D unclear. In germline, CDR1 is SGHRS, CDR2 YFSETQ. CDR3 size: 15 residues. The ends were cut back, 1 base at V and 1 base at J, with 8 bases in the middle. CDR3 protein: CASSLRAVNTGELFF. CDR3 sequence (DNA): TGCGCCAGCAGCTTGCGAGCCGTGAACACCGGGGAGCTGTTTTTT. Together with reference TRBV5-1 and TRBJ2-2, the CDR3 gives the full variable domain: KAGVTQTPRYLIKTRGQQVTLSCSPISGHRSVSWYQQTPGQGLQFLFEYFSETQRNKGNFPGRFSGRQFSNSRSEMNVSTLELGDSALYLCASSLRAVNTGELFFGEGSRLTVL.

This clonotype has a count of ten or more. The gene calls are TRBV2 and TRBJ1-1; D gene ambiguous. CDR1 is SNHLY and CDR2 is FYNNEI in the germline V gene. The V end lost 2 bases, the J end lost 4 bases, and 8 bases lay between the germline ends. This CDR3 is built from 13 residues. The DNA for the CDR3 is TGTGCCAGCAGTGAAAACTCAGGCACTGAAGCTTTCTTT. It translates to CASSENSGTEAFF.

This clonotype occurred a few times. The CDR3 spells CASSLVGGEQYV. CDR3 sequence (DNA): TGCGCCAGCAGCTTGGTTGGAGGAGAGCAGTACGTC. This chain uses TRBV5-1 with TRBJ2-7, with D possibly TRBD2 on 5 matching bases. The CDR3 totals 12 residues. The V gene's germline CDR1 is SGHRS and CDR2 YFSETQ. Trimming removed 0 bases at V and 7 bases at J, with 8 bases between.

The genes are TRBV20-1 and TRBJ2-7; a weak D match, TRBD2 (6 bases). Germline V lookup: CDR1 DFQATT, CDR2 SNEGSKA (reference sequence). Trimming cost V 1 base and J 1 base, with 14 bases left between them. The CDR3 covers 15 residues. The CDR3 region has the DNA TGCAGTGCTAGAGGCCGGGACTCCTATTCCTACGAGCAGTACTTC. It codes for CSARGRDSYSYEQYF.

This rearrangement joins TRBV16 to TRBJ1-1, with D possibly matching TRBD1 (6 bases). The CDR3 covers 15 residues. Germline V gene sequence: CDR1 KGHSY, CDR2 FQNENV. V was cut by 2 bases and J by 2 bases, with 12 bases left in between. The CDR3 bases are TGTGCCAGCAGCCAAGCGGGGGCGGAAAACACTGAAGCTTTCTTT. Its protein is CASSQAGAENTEAFF.

This clonotype was detected a few times. V usage is TRBV5-1 and J usage is TRBJ2-2, with D hard to call. Germline V lookup: CDR1 SGHRS, CDR2 YFSETQ. The CDR3 has 15 residues. The germline V and J ends were trimmed by 4 bases and 0 bases, with 10 bases remaining between them. The CDR3, as DNA: TGCGCCAGCAGCGCCTTGGGCGCGAACACCGGGGAGCTGTTTTTT. As protein: CASSALGANTGELFF.

The chain carries TRBV28 and TRBJ2-7, with 8 bases fitting TRBD1. This CDR3 spans 14 amino acids. The V gene end was trimmed by 6 bases and the J gene end by 4 bases; junction bases not matched to a gene: 8. CDR1 and CDR2 from the germline V gene are MDHEN and SYDVKM. In DNA form, the CDR3 reads TGTGCCAGCAGGTGGACAGGGAAAGGATACGAGCAGTACTTC. Translated, it gives CASRWTGKGYEQYF. Looking up the rest from reference TRBV28 and TRBJ2-7 gives the full variable domain: DVKVTQSSRYLVKRTGEKVFLECVQDMDHENMFWYRQDPGLGLRLIYFSYDVKMKEKGDIPEGYSVSREKKERFSLILESASTNQTSMYLCASRWTGKGYEQYFGPGTRLTVT.

About this clonotype itself: A much larger clone differs from this one at a single base, so this may be a read error. This CDR3 is missing its conserved last phenylalanine or tryptophan, likely due to a read error. CDR3 sequence reads: CASSWDRTYNEQFS. The CDR3 DNA reads TGTGCCAGCAGTTGGGACAGAACCTACAATGAGCAGTTCTCC. J is TRBJ2-1 and V is TRBV6-2 or TRBV6-3; the match to TRBD1 covers 7 bases. This CDR3 spans 14 amino acids. V lost 4 bases and J lost 2; bases outside the gene matches: 2. CDR1 is MNHEY and CDR2 is SVGEGT in the germline V gene.

This clonotype was observed a single time. A read error may be the cause here, since a much bigger clone is one base away. The chain couples TRBV18 to TRBJ2-3; no definite D call. The germline gives CDR1 KGHSH, CDR2 LQKENI. The CDR3 extends over 14 amino acids. CDR3 sequence: CARSPSQNSDTQYF. The CDR3 bases are TGTGCCAGGTCACCGAGTCAGAATTCAGATACGCAGTATTTT.

The chain is built from TRBV28 and TRBJ2-4, with D uncertain. The V gene lost 2 bases and the J gene lost 3 bases, with 8 bases spanning the gap. CDR1 is MDHEN and CDR2 is SYDVKM in the germline V gene. The CDR3 loop spans 14 amino acids. The CDR3 DNA reads TGTGCCAGCAGTTTAGTGGGAATCAAAAACATTCAGTACTTC. Its translation is CASSLVGIKNIQYF.

The chain is built from TRBV7-9 and TRBJ1-1; a weak D match, TRBD1 (6 bases). Germline V gene data show CDR1 as SEHNR and CDR2 as FQNEAQ (reference sequence). This CDR3 has 14 amino acids. Trimming left V 1 base short and J 7 bases short, with 13 bases between. CDR3 nucleotides: TGTGCCAGCAGCTTAGGCCCAAGGACAGTTGAAGCTTTCTTT. Encoded protein: CASSLGPRTVEAFF.

At least ten counts were recorded for this clonotype. The V and J genes are TRBV11-3 and TRBJ2-1; D is possibly TRBD2 (6 bases). Trimming removed 0 bases from V and 6 bases from J, with 15 bases in between. The CDR3 consists of 16 residues. Germline V lookup: CDR1 SGHNT, CDR2 YENEEA. Here the CDR3 DNA reads TGTGCCAGCAGCTTAGATGGGCCCGGGGGTGGCAATGAGCAGTTCTTC. This sequence encodes CASSLDGPGGGNEQFF.

This clonotype appeared many times. The chain carries TRBV12-3 or TRBV12-4 and TRBJ2-3; no clear D. The CDR3 runs 11 residues. Trimming took off 5 bases at V and 2 bases at J, with 2 bases between the two ends. CDR3 region: CASSATDTQYF. The CDR3 DNA reads as TGTGCCAGCAGTGCCACAGATACGCAGTATTTT.